This T cell receptor beta chain came from a study of blood T cell repertoires in COVID-19. Across the study: Whether acute or convalescent, the COVID-19 samples came from the United States, Italy and Spain.

This CDR3 is 14 amino acids long. V lost 11 bases, J lost 4 bases, and 12 bases stayed unmatched. Germline CDR1 and CDR2: ENHRY and SYGVKD. Repertoires were generated with immunoSEQ multiplex PCR, while TCRdb's copy carries only in-frame clones and drops some. The sample includes approximately 89,000 clones, about 81% of them seen just once. Specimen: peripheral blood. The sequence was obtained from a human donor in a cohort sampled during active COVID-19. The chain is built from TRBV10-3 and TRBJ2-7, with 9 bases aligning to TRBD1. The CDR3 spells CAASGVGQGYEQYF. CDR3 sequence (DNA): TGTGCCGCCTCTGGTGTGGGACAGGGATACGAGCAGTACTTC.